One sample yielded the 25 T cell receptor beta chains listed below, sequenced in a study of cytomegalovirus exposure and HLA in healthy donors. It was with 60 Vbeta and 13 Jbeta primers that the PCR ran. Assay used: immunoSEQ multiplex PCR; TCRdb lists only in-frame clones, some missing. The data hold 150,000 or so clones, with around 77% observed a single time. Sequenced sample: PBMCs. The receptors derive from a male donor in good health and CMV-seropositive.

This chain joins TRBV6-5 and TRBJ1-3; D remains unclear. Looked up from germline, CDR1 is MNHEY and CDR2 is SVGAGI. The CDR3 covers 16 residues. Trimming left V 0 bases short and J 4 bases short, with 13 bases between. Here the CDR3 DNA reads TGTGCCAGCAGTTACTCCCAATCGGTCCCGGGAAACACCATATATTTT. Its protein product is CASSYSQSVPGNTIYF.

J is TRBJ1-6 and V is TRBV27; 8 bases align to TRBD1. This CDR3 is built from 15 residues. The junction had 6 bases not matched to a gene; V was cut back by 0 bases and J by 11 bases. The germline V gene encodes CDR1 MNHEY and CDR2 SMNVEV (reference sequence). Here the CDR3 DNA reads TGTGCCAGCAGTTTATCTGGGACAGGTGGGGCACCCCTCCACTTT. Encoded protein: CASSLSGTGGAPLHF.

The rearrangement joins TRBV25-1 to TRBJ1-4, with D maybe TRBD1 (5 bases). CDR3 length: 17 residues. Germline V gene sequence: CDR1 MGHDK, CDR2 SYGVNS. Trimming took 2 bases from V and 5 from J, leaving 18 bases between them. The CDR3 region has the DNA TGTGCCAGCAGTGAACCGCCCCCTAGGGGCCTCAATGAAAAACTGTTTTTT. Translating gives CASSEPPPRGLNEKLFF.

This chain connects TRBV11-2 to TRBJ2-7; 7 nucleotides line up with TRBD1. Germline V gene sequence: CDR1 SGHAT, CDR2 FQNNGV. This CDR3 has 15 residues. J was trimmed by 3 bases and V by 5 bases; bases with no gene match: 10. This CDR3 is CASSGWTGPYYEQYF. In DNA, the CDR3 is TGTGCCAGCAGCGGATGGACAGGCCCCTACTACGAGCAGTACTTC.

With regard to this clone: Other DNA sequences from this sample encode an identical CDR3 as well. The chain carries TRBV28 and TRBJ2-3; 8 positions agree with TRBD1. CDR1 and CDR2 from the germline V gene are MDHEN and SYDVKM. The ends lost 5 bases at V and 6 bases at J; junction bases unmatched: 13. CDR3 length: 16 amino acids. The CDR3 sequence is CASSTNRGNFKDTQYF. In nucleotides, the CDR3 is TGTGCCAGCAGTACCAACAGGGGGAATTTCAAGGATACGCAGTATTTT.

V and J are TRBV5-4 and TRBJ2-5; 9 bases are a match to TRBD1. The junction had 3 bases not matched to a gene; V was cut back by 1 base and J by 2 bases. The CDR3 is made up of 15 amino acids. From germline, CDR1 is SGHNT and CDR2 YYREEE (reference sequence). CDR3 residues: CASSLTGGVQETQYF. CDR3 DNA sequence: TGTGCCAGCAGCTTGACAGGGGGCGTTCAAGAGACCCAGTACTTC.

This CDR3 is CASSLRLRPHEQFF. Written as DNA, the CDR3 is TGTGCCAGCAGCCTGCGACTGCGCCCGCATGAGCAGTTCTTC. The chain carries TRBV7-8 and TRBJ2-1; D is uncertain. Germline assignment: CDR1 SGHVS and CDR2 FQNEAQ. The V gene lost 5 bases and the J gene lost 8 bases, with 16 bases spanning the gap. The length of the CDR3 is 14 residues.

As for this clone: The same CDR3 also results from other DNA sequences found in this sample. The rearrangement joins TRBV11-1 to TRBJ1-1, with TRBD1 identical over 9 bases. With 1 base clipped from V and 11 bases from J, the junction kept 11 bases outside the gene matches. The CDR3 totals 15 residues. Germline V gene data show CDR1 as SGHAT and CDR2 as FQDESV (reference sequence). The CDR3 DNA follows: TGTGCCAGCAGCTTAGGGACAGGGGAGTATGGTGAGGCTTTCTTT. It specifies CASSLGTGEYGEAFF.

The chain combines TRBV6-1 with TRBJ2-5, with D perhaps matching TRBD1 (5 bases). CDR1 is MNHNS and CDR2 is SASEGT in the germline V gene. The CDR3 length is 16 residues. Trimming cost V 4 bases and J 0 bases, with 15 bases left between them. For the CDR3, the DNA is TGTGCCAGCAGTGCCCAGGGAATCGATAACCAAGAGACCCAGTACTTC. Its protein is CASSAQGIDNQETQYF.

The chain joins TRBV2 to TRBJ2-5; 9 positions match TRBD1. Losses at the gene ends were 7 bases for V and 5 bases for J; bases not matched to a gene: 8. CDR3 length: 14 amino acids. Per the germline V gene, CDR1 is SNHLY and CDR2 is FYNNEI. CDR3: CASTRTGVGETQYF. The CDR3 bases are TGTGCCAGCACCCGGACAGGGGTAGGGGAGACCCAGTACTTC.

V is TRBV27 and J is TRBJ1-2; TRBD1 might be the D (6 bases). V lost 5 bases to trimming and J lost 2 bases, with 24 bases between them. The CDR3 covers 18 residues. Germline V lookup: CDR1 MNHEY, CDR2 SMNVEV (reference sequence). This CDR3 reads CASSTQSGGLPFNYGYTF. In nucleotides, the CDR3 is TGTGCCAGCAGTACCCAATCGGGGGGCCTACCGTTCAACTATGGCTACACCTTC.

The genes are TRBV5-1 and TRBJ2-2; 9 bases map to TRBD2. The length of the CDR3 is 16 residues. Trimming took 0 bases from V and 4 from J; bases not matched to a gene: 4. The germline gives CDR1 SGHRS, CDR2 YFSETQ. The CDR3 DNA follows: TGCGCCAGCAGCTTGGTTCTAGCGGGATCCACCGGGGAGCTGTTTTTT. Its translation is CASSLVLAGSTGELFF.

The genes are TRBV15 and TRBJ2-5; 10 bases align to TRBD1. Germline CDR1 is LNHNV and CDR2 is YYDKDF (reference sequence). Trimming removed 0 bases from V and 0 bases from J; junction bases left unmatched: 4. The CDR3 extends over 17 amino acids. The CDR3 is CATSRDLGTGDQETQYF. The CDR3 coding sequence is TGTGCCACCAGCAGAGATCTTGGGACAGGGGACCAAGAGACCCAGTACTTC. The variable domain in full, with the rest retrieved from reference TRBV15 and TRBJ2-5, is DAMVIQNPRYQVTQFGKPVTLSCSQTLNHNVMYWYQQKSSQAPKLLFHYYDKDFNNEADTPDNFQSRRPNTSFCFLDIRSPGLGDTAMYLCATSRDLGTGDQETQYFGPGTRLLVL.

This rearrangement joins TRBV19 to TRBJ1-5; D is ambiguous. Trimming took 1 base from V and 6 from J, leaving 19 bases between them. The CDR3 has 17 residues. CDR1 is LNHDA, CDR2 SQIVND, per germline (reference sequence). CDR3: CASSIGSGPATTQPQHF. The CDR3 DNA reads as TGTGCCAGTAGTATAGGCTCAGGCCCCGCGACTACTCAGCCCCAGCATTTT.

The genes are TRBV27 and TRBJ1-6, with D possibly TRBD1 on 5 matching bases. There are 14 residues in the CDR3. The V end was cut by 6 bases, the J end by 3 bases, with 9 bases between. The germline V gene has CDR1 MNHEY and CDR2 SMNVEV (reference sequence). This CDR3 is CASSLDSYNSPLHF. Here the CDR3 DNA reads TGTGCCAGCAGCCTAGACAGCTATAATTCACCCCTCCACTTT.

The J gene is TRBJ2-7, the V gene TRBV5-1; weak D call: TRBD1 (5 bases). The CDR3 extends over 16 amino acids. V was clipped by 0 bases and J by 3 bases, with 16 bases between them. Germline CDR1 reads SGHRS; CDR2 reads YFSETQ. The CDR3 is CASSLVQGDLGYEQYF. For the CDR3, the DNA is TGCGCCAGCAGCTTGGTCCAGGGTGATTTAGGCTACGAGCAGTACTTC.

This clone was detected only a few times. The V call is TRBV7-9, the J call TRBJ2-2, with D possibly being TRBD2 (6 bases). The germline V gene encodes CDR1 SEHNR and CDR2 FQNEAQ (reference sequence). V lost 1 base, J lost 5 bases, and 8 bases lay in between. This CDR3 has 14 residues. The CDR3 region is CASSLDGGTGELFF. The DNA for the CDR3 is TGTGCCAGCAGCTTAGACGGGGGAACCGGGGAGCTGTTTTTT. The variable domain in full, completed from reference TRBV7-9 and TRBJ2-2, reads DTGVSQNPRHKITKRGQNVTFRCDPISEHNRLYWYRQTLGQGPEFLTYFQNEAQLEKSRLLSDRFSAERPKGSFSTLEIQRTEQGDSAMYLCASSLDGGTGELFFGEGSRLTVL.

The rearrangement links TRBV13 to TRBJ1-6; D is unclear. Germline CDR1 is PRHDT and CDR2 is FYEKMQ (reference sequence). Trimming stripped 0 bases from V and 10 bases from J, with 16 bases between. The CDR3 totals 16 residues. The CDR3 coding sequence is TGTGCCAGCAGCTTAGGCTTCGAGCGCTCAAAGTCACCCCTCCACTTT. Its protein is CASSLGFERSKSPLHF.

The chain employs TRBV29-1 and TRBJ1-4; D is undetermined. In germline, CDR1 is SQVTM, CDR2 ANQGSEA. The CDR3 is made up of 12 amino acids. V was cut by 5 bases and J by 6 bases, with 10 bases left in between. In DNA form, the CDR3 reads TGCAGCGTTATGGAGGGAGATGAAAAACTGTTTTTT. Its protein is CSVMEGDEKLFF.

The chain uses TRBV6-5 and TRBJ1-1, with unresolved D. The germline V gene encodes CDR1 MNHEY and CDR2 SVGAGI. The V end lost 2 bases, the J end lost 1 base, and 11 bases lay between the germline ends. CDR3 length: 15 amino acids. This CDR3 is CASSYEGRSNTEAFF. Here the CDR3 DNA reads TGTGCCAGCAGTTACGAGGGCAGGTCGAACACTGAAGCTTTCTTT.

In its sample, this clone was seen a few times. This rearrangement joins TRBV7-9 to TRBJ1-2; the D gene is possibly TRBD1 (6 bases). The CDR3 is 13 residues long. Trimming pared 3 bases from V and 7 bases from J, leaving 12 bases between. CDR1 SEHNR and CDR2 FQNEAQ come from the germline V gene (reference sequence). This chain's CDR3 is CASSFSQGSGYTF. CDR3 DNA: TGTGCCAGCAGCTTTTCCCAGGGGAGTGGCTACACCTTC.

V gene TRBV18 combines with J gene TRBJ1-5; a possible D gene is TRBD1 (5 bases). Germline CDR1 is KGHSH and CDR2 is LQKENI. The CDR3 is made up of 14 amino acids. V was cut by 5 bases and J by 7 bases, with 15 bases left in between. The CDR3 DNA is TGTGCCAGCTCATGGGGGGGGAGGGACCAGCCCCAGCATTTT. Protein: CASSWGGRDQPQHF.

This clone was seen a few times. J is TRBJ2-5 and V is TRBV28; 10 positions agree with TRBD2. CDR3 length: 15 residues. The germline CDR1 and CDR2 sequences are MDHEN and SYDVKM. V lost 6 bases and J lost 3; bases outside the gene matches: 7. CDR3 residues: CASSGLAELEETQYF. CDR3 nucleotide sequence: TGTGCCAGCAGCGGACTAGCGGAGTTAGAAGAGACCCAGTACTTC.

The chain joins TRBV28 to TRBJ1-5; D is uncertain. Germline assignment: CDR1 MDHEN and CDR2 SYDVKM. V lost 4 bases and J lost 3, with 4 bases in between. There are 12 residues in the CDR3. The CDR3 spells CASSSHNQPQHF. Here the CDR3 DNA reads TGTGCCAGCAGTTCCCACAATCAGCCCCAGCATTTT.

This chain connects TRBV27 to TRBJ2-3; D is possibly TRBD2 (6 bases). V lost 2 bases and J lost 0, with 15 bases in between. There are 17 residues in the CDR3. Per the germline V gene, CDR1 is MNHEY and CDR2 is SMNVEV (reference sequence). CDR3 in amino acids: CASSLIWASESTDTQYF. The CDR3 nucleotides are TGTGCCAGCAGTTTAATTTGGGCTAGCGAAAGCACAGATACGCAGTATTTT.